This T cell receptor beta chain derives from a study of brain T cells in children with intractable seizures. Trimming took off 0 bases at V and 6 bases at J, with 13 bases between the two ends. CDR3 size: 14 residues. The germline V gene encodes CDR1 SGHKS and CDR2 YYEKEE (reference sequence). Documented time point: blood from clinic visit 5 months post-surgery; TSC patient then seizure free. Only cases whose brain tissue showed the highest T cell transcript signatures were sequenced. At least one anti-epileptic drug was given before surgery. General study results and limits: Pre-surgery blood may have been undersampled, hiding some clones.

On this clone: Its antigen remains unknown.

Profiling relied on immunoSEQ multiplex PCR, and the TCRdb table lists in-frame clones only, not all of them. The data show hundreds of thousands of clones, over 90% seen once. The clonotype originates from a boy under three years old with tuberous sclerosis and intractable seizures. The sample in question was peripheral blood, obtained approximately 5 months after surgery. The rearrangement uses TRBV5-5 and TRBJ2-7, with D tentatively TRBD1 (6 bases). The CDR3 nucleotides read TGTGCCAGCAGCTTGGCCGGCCAGGGGCCCGAGCAGTACTTC. Translation gives CASSLAGQGPEQYF.